Listed here are 20 T cell receptor beta chains from one sample, sequenced in a study of T cell responses to AZD1222 COVID-19 vaccine. The data were produced by immunoSEQ multiplex PCR, yet TCRdb's version contains in-frame clones alone and is incomplete. The sample holds over 120,000 clones, just over 90% seen once. This material consisted of peripheral blood, taken on day 0 of AZD1222 vaccination. Source of these receptors: an adult in good health.

The V gene is TRBV4-3, the J gene TRBJ1-1; no reliable D call. Trimming removed 3 bases from V and 4 bases from J, with 6 bases in between. Germline assignment: CDR1 LGHNA and CDR2 YSLEER. The CDR3 loop spans 12 amino acids. CDR3 DNA sequence: TGCGCCAGCAGCCAGGAGGCCACTGAAGCTTTCTTT. It translates to CASSQEATEAFF.

The V and J genes are TRBV21-1 and TRBJ2-7; TRBD1 was called by the table and not checked on the DNA. TRBV21-1 constitutes a pseudogene. The CDR3 loop spans 15 amino acids. The CDR3 DNA reads TGTGCCAGCAGCAATCGGGGACAGGAGTCCTACGAGCAGTACTTC. Its translation: CASSNRGQESYEQYF.

The genes are TRBV5-1 and TRBJ2-2; maybe TRBD1 (6 bases). V lost 1 base and J lost 4, with 11 bases in between. CDR3 size: 15 residues. Germline loops: CDR1 SGHRS, CDR2 YFSETQ. CDR3 residues: CASSLPGAGTGELFF. The CDR3 nucleotides are TGCGCCAGCAGCTTGCCAGGGGCCGGCACCGGGGAGCTGTTTTTT.

This chain uses TRBV18 with TRBJ2-6; TRBD2 is a possible D gene (5 bases). The CDR3 runs to 17 residues. The V gene's germline CDR1 is KGHSH and CDR2 LQKENI. V was shortened by 2 bases and J by 0 bases, with 11 bases between the two germline ends. DNA for the CDR3: TGTGCCAGCTCACCATCGGGAACCATCTCTGGGGCCAACGTCCTGACTTTC. Encoded protein: CASSPSGTISGANVLTF.

The chain has TRBV7-9 and TRBJ1-2, with a possible D match to TRBD1 (5 bases). The CDR3 totals 15 residues. Germline loops: CDR1 SEHNR, CDR2 FQNEAQ (reference sequence). Trimming pared 2 bases from V and 7 bases from J, leaving 17 bases between. The CDR3: CASSLLDGTWGGYTF. For the CDR3, the DNA is TGTGCCAGCAGCTTACTGGACGGGACTTGGGGTGGCTACACCTTC.

This rearrangement joins TRBV1 to TRBJ1-5. TRBV1 is a pseudogene segment. The CDR3 totals 19 residues. In DNA form, the CDR3 reads TGCACCAGCAGCCAAACGGGGATTGAAGACGGGGACAGCAATCAGCCCCAGCATTTT. It yields the protein CTSSQTGIEDGDSNQPQHF.

The V gene is TRBV7-2, the J gene TRBJ2-5, with 11 bases matching TRBD2. Germline V gives CDR1 SGHTA, CDR2 FQGNSA. The CDR3 consists of 16 residues. The ends lost 3 bases at V and 2 bases at J; junction bases unmatched: 5. The CDR3 spells CASSFLLAGGQETQYF. The CDR3 DNA follows: TGTGCCAGCAGCTTCCTTTTAGCGGGGGGGCAAGAGACCCAGTACTTC.

V and J are TRBV4-3 and TRBJ2-1, with TRBD2 identical over 9 bases. Germline assignment: CDR1 LGHNA and CDR2 YSLEER. With 0 bases clipped from V and 0 bases from J, the junction kept 9 bases outside the gene matches. There are 19 residues in the CDR3. The CDR3, as DNA: TGCGCCAGCAGCCAAGAAGGCGGGGGGGAAAGGAGCTCCTACAATGAGCAGTTCTTC. Protein sequence: CASSQEGGGERSSYNEQFF.

The chain combines TRBV7-9 with TRBJ1-2; 8 bases are shared with TRBD1. V shed 0 bases and J 3 bases; nucleotides not matched to a gene: 3. The CDR3 consists of 15 residues. The V gene's germline CDR1 is SEHNR and CDR2 FQNEAQ (reference sequence). CDR3 sequence (DNA): TGTGCCAGCAGCTTAGCAGGGACAGGCTACTATGGCTACACCTTC. It codes for CASSLAGTGYYGYTF.

V gene TRBV4-1 combines with J gene TRBJ2-7; D may match TRBD1 or TRBD2 (5 bases each). The length of the CDR3 is 16 residues. The V end was cut by 3 bases, the J end by 4 bases, with 19 bases between. Germline-derived CDR1 and CDR2 are MGHRA and YSYEKL. The CDR3 coding sequence is TGCGCCAGCAGCCAGATCACAGGCGCCGCGGGTTACGAGCAGTACTTC. Protein product: CASSQITGAAGYEQYF.

The chain links TRBV4-1 to TRBJ2-7, with no clear D. V lost 0 bases, J lost 2 bases, and 11 bases lay in between. The germline V gene has CDR1 MGHRA and CDR2 YSYEKL. This CDR3 has 15 amino acids. The CDR3: CASSQDTTAAYEQYF. The CDR3 bases are TGCGCCAGCAGCCAAGATACGACGGCGGCCTACGAGCAGTACTTC.

The V call is TRBV7-9, the J call TRBJ1-6; 8 bases fit TRBD1. The CDR3 has 14 amino acids. After removal of 5 bases from V and 8 bases from J, the junction contained 5 bases not matched to a gene. Germline loops: CDR1 SEHNR, CDR2 FQNEAQ (reference sequence). The CDR3 region is CASSPTGGDSPLHF. The CDR3 DNA follows: TGTGCCAGCAGCCCTACAGGGGGTGATTCACCCCTCCACTTT. The complete variable domain, with remaining parts taken from reference TRBV7-9 and TRBJ1-6, reads DTGVSQNPRHKITKRGQNVTFRCDPISEHNRLYWYRQTLGQGPEFLTYFQNEAQLEKSRLLSDRFSAERPKGSFSTLEIQRTEQGDSAMYLCASSPTGGDSPLHFGNGTRLTVT.

The gene calls are TRBV7-2 and TRBJ1-1, with D uncertain. V was clipped by 1 base and J by 5 bases, with 14 bases between them. Germline assignment: CDR1 SGHTA and CDR2 FQGNSA. The CDR3 totals 15 residues. CDR3: CASSLEARQGTEAFF. CDR3 nucleotides: TGTGCCAGCAGCTTAGAAGCCCGCCAAGGGACTGAAGCTTTCTTT. The complete variable domain, with remaining parts taken from reference TRBV7-2 and TRBJ1-1, reads GAGVSQSPSNKVTEKGKDVELRCDPISGHTALYWYRQSLGQGLEFLIYFQGNSAPDKSGLPSDRFSAERTGGSVSTLTIQRTQQEDSAVYLCASSLEARQGTEAFFGQGTRLTVV.

The V gene is TRBV12-5, the J gene TRBJ1-5, with 11 bases lining up with TRBD1. Germline assignment: CDR1 LGHNT and CDR2 FRNRAP. J lost 5 bases, V lost 1 base, and 1 base had no gene match. This CDR3 contains 15 residues. The CDR3 DNA sequence: TGTGCTAGTGGTTTGGCGGGACAGGGGGATCAGCCCCAGCATTTT. It specifies CASGLAGQGDQPQHF.

The chain links TRBV5-1 to TRBJ2-7, with D tentatively TRBD1 (5 bases). This CDR3 region has 14 residues. Between the trimmed V and J ends, which lost 0 bases and 3 bases, there was a span of 10 bases. Germline CDR1 is SGHRS and CDR2 is YFSETQ. CDR3 sequence: CASSLGQFYYEQYF. In DNA form, the CDR3 reads TGCGCCAGCAGCTTGGGACAGTTTTACTACGAGCAGTACTTC.

The V gene is TRBV3-1 (or the pseudogene TRBV3-2), the J gene TRBJ1-1, with D hard to call. Per the germline V gene, CDR1 is LGHDT and CDR2 is YNNKEL (reference sequence). The CDR3 spans 15 residues. V lost 5 bases and J 4 bases, leaving 17 bases between the germline ends. CDR3 DNA sequence: TGTGCCAGCAGCGCGTGGGTCATCGGAGGCACTGAAGCTTTCTTT. This codes for CASSAWVIGGTEAFF.

The chain is built from TRBV4-3 and TRBJ2-3, with D possibly TRBD2 on 5 matching bases. This CDR3 region has 15 residues. The ends were cut back, 1 base at V and 5 bases at J, with 13 bases in the middle. Germline V lookup: CDR1 LGHNA, CDR2 YSLEER. The CDR3 here is CASSQGGAGQDTQYF. CDR3 nucleotide sequence: TGCGCCAGCAGCCAAGGGGGTGCGGGTCAAGATACGCAGTATTTT.

The chain links TRBV18 to TRBJ2-7, with TRBD1 matching 10 bases. The CDR3 runs 15 residues. The germline V gene has CDR1 KGHSH and CDR2 LQKENI. The junction had 4 bases not matched to a gene; V was cut back by 1 base and J by 4 bases. In DNA, the CDR3 is TGTGCCAGCTCACCACGTGACAGGGGGCTTTACGAGCAGTACTTC. Its protein is CASSPRDRGLYEQYF.

DNA of the CDR3: TGCGCCAGCAGTGAGACCCCCGGGCCCAGGAATTACGAGCAGTACTTC. Residues: CASSETPGPRNYEQYF. V and J are TRBV10-2 and TRBJ2-7; D gene unclear. The V end lost 2 bases, the J end lost 4 bases, and 18 bases lay between the germline ends. The germline V gene has CDR1 WSHSY and CDR2 SAAADI. The CDR3 extends over 16 amino acids.

This chain uses TRBV9 with TRBJ2-2, with 9 bases identical to TRBD1. The CDR3 consists of 15 residues. Germline loops: CDR1 SGDLS, CDR2 YYNGEE. V lost 5 bases to trimming and J lost 3 bases; unmatched junction nucleotides: 5. CDR3 protein: CASRKQGADTGELFF. The CDR3 region has the DNA TGTGCCAGCAGGAAACAGGGGGCAGACACCGGGGAGCTGTTTTTT.